The 17 T cell receptor beta chains given below trace back to one sample, sequenced in a study of identical twins. TCRdb re-analysed the 5' RACE reads in MiXCR, keeping a single row per CDR3 protein. The table has hundreds of thousands of distinct CDR3 sequences, 8% to 9% seen once; the top ten hold 0.98%. The same sample was also used in a study of yellow fever vaccine responses in identical twins.

Sequenced: PBMCs. The source of these receptors is a woman younger than 30 in good health.

This clonotype was found many times. The rearrangement links TRBV12-3 or TRBV12-4 to TRBJ2-7; 8 bases are a match to TRBD2. The V segment lost 3 bases and the J segment 3 bases; nucleotides outside the gene matches: 4. The CDR3 has 14 amino acids. The CDR3 region is CASSFSAGGYEQYF. CDR3 DNA: TGTGCCAGCAGTTTCTCGGCGGGGGGCTACGAGCAGTACTTC.

This clonotype was detected many times. The genes are TRBV12-3 or TRBV12-4 and TRBJ2-7, with TRBD1 matching over 8 bases. The CDR3 runs to 15 residues. The V gene end was trimmed by 0 bases and the J gene end by 2 bases; junction bases not matched to a gene: 3. The CDR3 protein is CASSLAPGGPYEQYF. CDR3 bases: TGTGCCAGCAGTTTAGCGCCAGGGGGCCCCTACGAGCAGTACTTC.

This clonotype was detected many times. CDR3 bases: TGCAGCGTTACCTCCTACAATGAGCAGTTCTTC. Residues: CSVTSYNEQFF. The chain recombines TRBV29-1 with TRBJ2-1; no clear D. The CDR3 length is 11 residues. Germline lookup yields CDR1 SQVTM and CDR2 ANQGSEA. V was cut by 5 bases and J by 0 bases, with 2 bases left in between.

Here the CDR3 reads CASSLSGHWQYF. The CDR3 region has the DNA TGTGCCAGCAGTTTATCGGGACACTGGCAGTACTTC. The chain links TRBV12-3 or TRBV12-4 to TRBJ2-7, with a possible D match to TRBD1 (6 bases). V was pared by 2 bases and J by 9 bases, with 11 bases between. CDR3 length: 12 amino acids.

With respect to this clonotype: Since a much larger clone is just one base distant, this may be a read error. The CDR3 carries no conserved terminal phenylalanine or tryptophan, so it likely arises from a read error. The chain links TRBV12-3 or TRBV12-4 to TRBJ2-3; D is possibly TRBD1 or TRBD2 (7 bases each). The CDR3 runs to 17 residues. Trimming stripped 4 bases from V and 3 bases from J, with 20 bases between. CDR3 sequence reads: CASSWIPTGRVTDTQYY. The CDR3 coding sequence is TGTGCCAGCAGTTGGATACCGACAGGGAGGGTTACAGATACGCAGTATTAT.

This clonotype has at least ten counts. CDR3 nucleotide sequence: TGTGCCAGCAGCCCGTACAGGGGGTACGAGCAGTACTTC. Translation gives CASSPYRGYEQYF. The chain has TRBV14 and TRBJ2-7, with 8 bases that match TRBD1. CDR1 and CDR2 (germline): SGHDN, FVKESK. The CDR3 is made up of 13 amino acids. V lost 4 bases and J lost 4; bases outside the gene matches: 3.

The table lists this clonotype with many counts. The chain couples TRBV4-2 to TRBJ2-1, with no clear D. V was trimmed by 0 bases and J by 0 bases, leaving 9 bases between them. The germline gives CDR1 LGHNA, CDR2 YNFKEQ. The CDR3 totals 16 residues. The CDR3, as DNA: TGTGCCAGCAGCCAAGAAAGCTGGAGCTCCTACAATGAGCAGTTCTTC. Translated: CASSQESWSSYNEQFF.

The chain couples TRBV5-1 to TRBJ1-6; D unresolved. From germline, CDR1 is SGHRS and CDR2 YFSETQ. The length of the CDR3 is 15 residues. The V end was cut by 0 bases, the J end by 2 bases, with 6 bases between. In nucleotides, the CDR3 is TGCGCCAGCAGCTTGGAGGTTCCCTATAATTCACCCCTCCACTTT. It yields the protein CASSLEVPYNSPLHF.

This clonotype was observed a few times. The chain couples TRBV4-3 to TRBJ2-1, with 13 bases aligning to TRBD2. From germline, CDR1 is LGHNA and CDR2 YSLEER. This CDR3 spans 15 amino acids. The V gene end was trimmed by 0 bases and the J gene end by 8 bases; junction bases not matched to a gene: 1. The DNA for the CDR3 is TGCGCCAGCAGCCAAGAACTAGCGGGAGGGTATGAGCAGTTCTTC. This gives the protein CASSQELAGGYEQFF.

This clonotype was seen a handful of times. The chain is built from TRBV9 and TRBJ1-3; a weak D match, TRBD1 (6 bases). Germline V lookup: CDR1 SGDLS, CDR2 YYNGEE. The CDR3 is 18 amino acids. V gave up 3 bases and J gave up 0 bases, with 19 bases separating them. DNA for the CDR3: TGTGCCAGCAGCGAAAAGGGGGGGTCCTATTCCTCTGGAAACACCATATATTTT. Translation gives CASSEKGGSYSSGNTIYF.

V is TRBV7-2 and J is TRBJ1-2; D possibly corresponds to TRBD1 (5 bases). Per germline, CDR1 SGHTA and CDR2 FQGNSA. The V gene lost 3 bases and the J gene lost 7 bases, with 12 bases spanning the gap. The CDR3 totals 13 residues. CDR3 DNA sequence: TGTGCCAGCAGCTTGATAGCAGGGACTGGCTACACCTTC. Translation: CASSLIAGTGYTF.

This clonotype was counted a few times. CDR3 protein: CASRNGVGPTGELFF. The CDR3, as DNA: TGTGCCAGCAGAAACGGAGTCGGGCCCACCGGGGAGCTGTTTTTT. The genes are TRBV6-1 and TRBJ2-2; no firm D call. Germline loops: CDR1 MNHNS, CDR2 SASEGT. CDR3 size: 15 residues. The V end was cut by 6 bases, the J end by 4 bases, with 15 bases between.

This clonotype came up many times. The chain employs TRBV5-1 and TRBJ2-1; D is ambiguous. The CDR3 contains 14 residues. Germline CDR1 is SGHRS and CDR2 is YFSETQ. The V gene lost 0 bases and the J gene lost 6 bases, with 10 bases spanning the gap. CDR3 DNA: TGCGCCAGCAGCTTGGTCCCCCTGGGCAATGAGCAGTTCTTC. This encodes CASSLVPLGNEQFF. Supplemented by reference TRBV5-1 and TRBJ2-1, the full variable domain reads KAGVTQTPRYLIKTRGQQVTLSCSPISGHRSVSWYQQTPGQGLQFLFEYFSETQRNKGNFPGRFSGRQFSNSRSEMNVSTLELGDSALYLCASSLVPLGNEQFFGPGTRLTVL.

V gene TRBV2 combines with J gene TRBJ2-2; TRBD2 might be the D (6 bases). Trimming took 6 bases from V and 7 from J, leaving 12 bases between them. CDR3 length: 13 residues. Germline CDR1 SNHLY, CDR2 FYNNEI. CDR3 sequence (DNA): TGTGCCAGCAGACAGCAGGGAGGCGGGGAGCTGTTTTTT. Amino acids: CASRQQGGGELFF.

The chain uses TRBV6-2 or TRBV6-3 and TRBJ2-4; 7 bases fit TRBD2. The CDR3 contains 16 residues. With V trimmed by 0 bases and J by 3 bases, 5 bases remained unmatched. Germline CDR1 reads MNHEY; CDR2 reads SVGEGT. The CDR3 region is CASSYSYLADKNIQYF. The DNA of the CDR3 is TGTGCCAGCAGTTACTCGTATCTAGCGGACAAAAACATTCAGTACTTC.

The chain recombines TRBV28 with TRBJ2-1; perhaps D is TRBD1 or TRBD2 (5 bases each). CDR1 and CDR2 from the germline V gene are MDHEN and SYDVKM. The CDR3 is 16 amino acids. Trimming cost V 5 bases and J 9 bases, with 23 bases left between them. The chain's CDR3 is CASSLIGLLRGGEQFF. In DNA, the CDR3 is TGTGCCAGCAGTCTAATAGGTCTCCTACGGGGCGGTGAGCAGTTCTTC. Full variable domain (remainder filled in from reference TRBV28 and TRBJ2-1): DVKVTQSSRYLVKRTGEKVFLECVQDMDHENMFWYRQDPGLGLRLIYFSYDVKMKEKGDIPEGYSVSREKKERFSLILESASTNQTSMYLCASSLIGLLRGGEQFFGPGTRLTVL.

The genes are TRBV15 and TRBJ2-6, with unresolved D. Germline CDR1 is LNHNV and CDR2 is YYDKDF (reference sequence). This CDR3 is 19 amino acids long. V dropped 0 bases and J dropped 0 bases, with 15 bases sitting between them. The CDR3 loop is CATSRDRGLLSSGANVLTF. In DNA form, the CDR3 reads TGTGCCACCAGCAGAGATCGTGGTTTATTATCCTCTGGGGCCAACGTCCTGACTTTC.